These 23 T cell receptor beta chains originate from one sample sequenced in a study of T-cell reconstitution after alpha-beta-depleted transplantation in children. Researchers prepared the TCRbeta library using unique molecular identifiers, the study reports. TCRdb used MiXCR to reprocess the PCR reads, holding one entry per CDR3 protein. The sample includes 600,000 or so distinct CDR3 sequences, 23% of them seen just once. This sample comprised PBMCs, mostly from graft donor cells, obtained 360 days after TCRalphabeta/CD19-depleted stem cell transplant. Source of these receptors: a boy younger than two who had a stem cell transplant for acute myeloid leukemia, so the T cells may come from the graft donor.

The chain links TRBV6-2 or TRBV6-3 to TRBJ2-3; unclear D gene. The CDR3 is 10 amino acids. V was pared by 8 bases and J by 8 bases, with 8 bases between. Germline loops: CDR1 MNHEY, CDR2 SVGEGT. The CDR3 DNA sequence: TGTGCCAGCCGTAGTAGTACGCAGTATTTT. Translated, it gives CASRSSTQYF.

This clonotype was counted only a few times. The chain joins TRBV27 to TRBJ2-7, with a possible D match to TRBD2 (6 bases). Germline CDR1 and CDR2: MNHEY and SMNVEV (reference sequence). The CDR3 sequence is 15 residues long. V was clipped by 5 bases and J by 0 bases, with 14 bases between them. CDR3 loop: CASSPSDGSSYEQYF. CDR3 coding DNA: TGTGCCAGCAGTCCATCGGACGGGAGCTCCTACGAGCAGTACTTC.

V usage is TRBV11-2 and J usage is TRBJ2-5; 8 nucleotides line up with TRBD2. Germline CDR1 is SGHAT and CDR2 is FQNNGV. The CDR3 is made up of 18 amino acids. V lost 3 bases, J lost 0 bases, and 12 bases stayed unmatched. The CDR3 sequence is CASSFGTMSGGYQETQYF. The CDR3 bases are TGTGCCAGCAGCTTTGGTACTATGAGCGGGGGTTACCAAGAGACCCAGTACTTC.

This clonotype was observed many times. The chain has TRBV20-1 and TRBJ1-1; 8 bases are shared with TRBD1. The V gene's germline CDR1 is DFQATT and CDR2 SNEGSKA (reference sequence). The V gene end was trimmed by 0 bases and the J gene end by 4 bases; junction bases not matched to a gene: 10. This CDR3 is 16 amino acids long. This CDR3 is CSARDLGQGRGTEAFF. For the CDR3, the DNA is TGCAGTGCTAGAGATCTAGGACAGGGACGCGGCACTGAAGCTTTCTTT.

This clonotype was picked up many times. The V and J genes are TRBV29-1 and TRBJ2-2; D might be TRBD1 (7 bases). From germline, CDR1 is SQVTM and CDR2 ANQGSEA. The CDR3 totals 13 residues. V was cut by 7 bases and J by 4 bases, with 13 bases left in between. CDR3 in amino acids: CSARDRTTGELFF. Here the CDR3 DNA reads TGCAGCGCGCGGGACAGAACCACCGGGGAGCTGTTTTTT.

This clonotype was seen more than once but under ten times. The chain uses TRBV4-3 and TRBJ1-1, with TRBD1 identical over 10 bases. Germline CDR1 and CDR2: LGHNA and YSLEER. The J segment lost 5 bases and the V segment lost 4 bases, leaving 4 bases of the junction unmatched. This CDR3 comprises 14 residues. CDR3 bases: TGCGCCAGCAGCCCCGGGACAGGGGATACTGAAGCTTTCTTT. Its protein product is CASSPGTGDTEAFF.

This clonotype was counted ten times or more. The rearrangement uses TRBV12-3 or TRBV12-4 and TRBJ2-7; weak D call: TRBD1 (6 bases). The CDR3 consists of 11 residues. This chain's CDR3 is CASSLGGEQYV. CDR3 bases: TGTGCCAGCAGCTTAGGGGGCGAGCAGTACGTC.

This clonotype occurred a few times. The chain carries TRBV7-3 and TRBJ2-2; D is ambiguous. Germline V gives CDR1 SGHTA, CDR2 FQGTGA. Trimming took off 4 bases at V and 6 bases at J, with 9 bases between the two ends. This CDR3 contains 13 residues. The CDR3, as DNA: TGTGCCAGCAGCTCCTATGAGGCCGGGGAGCTGTTTTTT. This translates into CASSSYEAGELFF.

This clonotype turned up a few times. The chain couples TRBV20-1 to TRBJ1-1; tentatively, D is TRBD1 (6 bases). Trimming took 5 bases from V and 13 from J, leaving 23 bases between them. This CDR3 region has 13 residues. Germline V gives CDR1 DFQATT, CDR2 SNEGSKA (reference sequence). Here the CDR3 DNA reads TGCAGTGCTGCGGGATCCGGGACAAGGGGTGGTTTCTTT. Encoded protein: CSAAGSGTRGGFF.

The genes are TRBV27 and TRBJ2-1; possible D gene TRBD1, 5 bases. Germline V lookup: CDR1 MNHEY, CDR2 SMNVEV (reference sequence). Trimming took off 0 bases at V and 3 bases at J, with 9 bases between the two ends. The CDR3 totals 15 residues. The CDR3 DNA follows: TGTGCCAGCAGTTTATCAGGGGCAGACTACAATGAGCAGTTCTTC. Translating gives CASSLSGADYNEQFF.

This clonotype came up many times. V is TRBV18 and J is TRBJ2-1, with 7 bases lining up with TRBD1. J was trimmed by 4 bases and V by 3 bases; bases with no gene match: 3. The CDR3 is 14 amino acids. Per the germline V gene, CDR1 is KGHSH and CDR2 is LQKENI. The CDR3 sequence is CASSPGQRYNEQFF. The CDR3 coding sequence is TGTGCCAGCTCACCGGGACAGCGGTACAATGAGCAGTTCTTC.

V gene TRBV9 combines with J gene TRBJ2-5, with TRBD2 matching over 13 bases. With 0 bases clipped from V and 1 base from J, the junction kept 0 bases outside the gene matches. This CDR3 has 16 amino acids. Looked up from germline, CDR1 is SGDLS and CDR2 is YYNGEE. CDR3 in DNA: TGTGCCAGCAGCGTAGGGACTAGCGGGGGCCAAGAGACCCAGTACTTC. Translating it yields CASSVGTSGGQETQYF.

Points on this clonotype: Just one base apart from a much larger clone, this may be a read error. The chain has TRBV20-1 and TRBJ2-1; a weak D match, TRBD2 (6 bases). The ends were cut back, 7 bases at V and 0 bases at J, with 13 bases in the middle. The CDR3 is made up of 14 amino acids. CDR1 is DFQATT, CDR2 SNEGSKA, per germline (reference sequence). The CDR3 loop is CSDPPGGSYNEQFF. Written as DNA, the CDR3 is TGCAGTGATCCTCCCGGGGGCTCCTACAATGAGCAGTTCTTC.

This clonotype was counted many times. The chain combines TRBV5-5 with TRBJ2-7, with TRBD1 matching over 7 bases. CDR3 length equals 15 residues. In germline, CDR1 is SGHKS, CDR2 YYEKEE (reference sequence). The junction had 6 bases not matched to a gene; V was cut back by 3 bases and J by 0 bases. CDR3 sequence (DNA): TGTGCCAGCAGCTCGGACAGGCCGAGCTCCTACGAGCAGTACGTC. Its translation: CASSSDRPSSYEQYV.

V gene TRBV5-1 combines with J gene TRBJ2-7; 9 bases are shared with TRBD1. The germline V gene encodes CDR1 SGHRS and CDR2 YFSETQ. J lost 3 bases, V lost 4 bases, and 8 bases had no gene match. The CDR3 totals 15 residues. The CDR3 region has the DNA TGCGCCAGCAGCCAGACAGGGGGTGGTCTCTACGAGCAGTACTTC. It specifies CASSQTGGGLYEQYF.

This clonotype was seen a few times. The chain couples TRBV9 to TRBJ2-1; 9 positions agree with TRBD1. The CDR3 length is 15 residues. Germline V gene sequence: CDR1 SGDLS, CDR2 YYNGEE. The V gene end was trimmed by 2 bases and the J gene end by 3 bases; junction bases not matched to a gene: 3. The CDR3 DNA is TGTGCCAGCAGCGTGTCGACAGGGGGCTACAATGAGCAGTTCTTC. This translates into CASSVSTGGYNEQFF.

This clonotype appeared many times. The chain employs TRBV20-1 and TRBJ1-2; TRBD1 matches 7 bases. The J segment lost 6 bases and the V segment lost 3 bases, leaving 10 bases of the junction unmatched. The CDR3 has 14 residues. CDR1 is DFQATT, CDR2 SNEGSKA, per germline (reference sequence). CDR3 loop: CSASHFDRDDGYTF. The CDR3 region has the DNA TGCAGTGCTAGCCACTTCGACAGGGATGATGGCTACACCTTC.

This sequence joins TRBV28 and TRBJ2-1; weak D call: TRBD2 (6 bases). The CDR3 consists of 13 residues. The germline gives CDR1 MDHEN, CDR2 SYDVKM. Deletions cut 7 bases from V and 4 bases from J, with 11 bases between. The CDR3 here is CASIHGGYNEQFF. The DNA of the CDR3 is TGTGCCAGCATCCACGGGGGATACAATGAGCAGTTCTTC.

This clonotype was counted many times. V usage is TRBV25-1 and J usage is TRBJ1-4; no definite D call. Germline-derived CDR1 and CDR2 are MGHDK and SYGVNS. The CDR3 covers 16 residues. With 5 bases removed from V and 0 bases from J, the gap between germline ends came to 13 bases. The CDR3 loop is CASSPRGEATNEKLFF. DNA of the CDR3: TGTGCCAGCAGTCCGCGCGGAGAGGCAACTAATGAAAAACTGTTTTTT.

The chain recombines TRBV20-1 with TRBJ1-2; weak D call: TRBD1 (5 bases). Trimming shortened V by 3 bases and J by 5 bases, and 19 bases separated the two germline ends. Germline CDR1 DFQATT, CDR2 SNEGSKA (reference sequence). The CDR3 is made up of 15 amino acids. CDR3 coding DNA: TGCAGTGCTAGGGCCGGGACGGCAAACAGATATGGCTACACCTTC. Protein sequence: CSARAGTANRYGYTF.

This chain links TRBV12-3 or TRBV12-4 with TRBJ2-5, with 9 bases that match TRBD1. The ends lost 6 bases at V and 4 bases at J; junction bases unmatched: 9. The CDR3 has 15 residues. DNA for the CDR3: TGTGCCAGCAGACCGCCGGGACAGGGACTAGAGACCCAGTACTTC. This encodes CASRPPGQGLETQYF.

The rearrangement joins TRBV7-9 to TRBJ1-2, with TRBD1 as a possible D gene (5 bases). Trimming left V 1 base short and J 6 bases short, with 9 bases between. The CDR3 runs 13 residues. CDR1 and CDR2 from the germline V gene are SEHNR and FQNEAQ (reference sequence). The CDR3 protein is CASSLDRLDGYTF. The CDR3 DNA follows: TGTGCCAGCAGCTTAGACAGGTTGGATGGCTACACCTTC.

This clonotype was detected only a few times. This chain uses TRBV29-1 with TRBJ1-1; 11 positions match TRBD1. The V gene's germline CDR1 is SQVTM and CDR2 ANQGSEA. The V and J ends lost 4 bases and 3 bases, in that order; junction bases with no gene match: 7. This CDR3 comprises 15 residues. The CDR3 spells CSVGGQGVGYTEAFF. As DNA, the CDR3 is TGCAGCGTTGGGGGACAGGGGGTTGGGTACACTGAAGCTTTCTTT.